The entry that follows covers one T cell receptor beta chain sequence. Antigen: not known. Germline V gene lookup returns CDR1 MGHDK and CDR2 SYGVNS. Trimming took 4 bases from V and 8 from J; bases not matched to a gene: 8. The CDR3 is made up of 14 amino acids. Using immunoSEQ multiplex PCR, the repertoire was profiled, and TCRdb retains in-frame clones only, with some absent. The table has 150,000 to 190,000 clones, about 87% seen once. The data stem from a study of T cell responses to AZD1222 COVID-19 vaccine. General study results and limits: No day 14 peak samples; only post-peak repertoires were characterized. A reported finding is that nearly half of spike-specific TCRs target unmutated variant regions. Mostly white British, mostly female donors; authors suggested clonal diversity may be underestimated. Spike-specific TCRs gained breadth and depth after people received two AZD1222 doses.

The source was peripheral blood, collected 28 days after the second AZD1222 dose. This TCR came from an adult who received the AZD1222 COVID-19 vaccine. The chain is built from TRBV25-1 and TRBJ1-2, with 9 bases lining up with TRBD1. This CDR3 is CASSGPGQGRGYTF. Here the CDR3 DNA reads TGTGCCAGCAGTGGCCCGGGACAGGGACGAGGCTACACCTTC.